A selection of T cell receptor beta chains follows, all from one sample in a study of beta chain features in type 1 diabetes. TCRdb's table, derived via immunoSEQ multiplex PCR, lists solely in-frame clones and lacks some. The sample holds roughly 250,000 clones, 20% seen once. Sequenced input: naive CD4+ T cells from blood. The receptors derive from a woman aged 40 to 50 with type 1 diabetes. The CDR3 runs from the conserved cysteine through the conserved F or W.

V	J	CDR3
TRBV29-1	TRBJ2-3	CSVGLAGGPGDTQYF
TRBV7-8	TRBJ1-5	CASSASRGPGNQPQHF
TRBV30	TRBJ1-5	CAWSDWGGNQPQHF
TRBV30	TRBJ2-7	CAWSPGGTDLYEQYF
TRBV4-3	TRBJ2-1	CASSQLALGEQFF
TRBV15	TRBJ2-7	CATSSIQTSGSAEQYF
TRBV30	TRBJ1-2	CAWSPTGQASYGYTF
TRBV6-6	TRBJ1-2	CASSRGQGDGYTF
TRBV15	TRBJ1-1	CATSTQGAGTEAFF
TRBV7-2	TRBJ2-2	CASSWQRNTGELFF
TRBV9	TRBJ2-1	CASSVVDSDNEQFF
TRBV19	TRBJ2-1	CASSIDLGQGANEQFF
TRBV28	TRBJ1-2	CASSTPGGLHGYTF
TRBV9	TRBJ2-1	CASSARPTSGGEQFF
TRBV4-1	TRBJ2-7	CASSQVETSYEQYF
TRBV9	TRBJ1-1	CASSVGGRGTNTEAFF
TRBV6-5	TRBJ1-6	CASTKGGTGASPLHF
TRBV7-2	TRBJ2-3	CASSWVDRVDTQYF
TRBV29-1	TRBJ2-5	CSVVNVPDSQETQYF
TRBV15	TRBJ2-5	CATTPGYQETQYF
TRBV9	TRBJ1-2	CASSVEGGAPEGYTF
TRBV30	TRBJ2-1	CAWSIYATSSSYNEQFF
TRBV11-2	TRBJ2-7	CASSLEEGTGIEDF
TRBV29-1	TRBJ2-5	CSVLTGEETQYF
TRBV20-1	TRBJ1-1	CSAETETATRF
TRBV5-1	TRBJ1-5	CASSLDGTGSNQPQHF
TRBV6-5	TRBJ1-6	CASSSETGNNSPLHF
TRBV19	TRBJ2-3	CASSAGLSTDTQYF
TRBV30	TRBJ2-5	CAWSAGTSGRETQYF
TRBV28	TRBJ2-2	CASTAGSNTGELFF
TRBV5-4	TRBJ2-5	CASSPHSGVQETQYF
TRBV18	TRBJ2-7	CASSPGTGGDEQYF
TRBV5-4	TRBJ2-1	CASKEGIAYNEQFF
TRBV2	TRBJ1-2	CASSLYGYTF
TRBV27	TRBJ1-2	CASSLSETERYTF
TRBV6-6	TRBJ1-2	CASTPRRDGYTF
TRBV20-1	TRBJ2-2	CSAALDGELFF
TRBV4-3	TRBJ2-3	CASSQAGPSGNDDTQYF
TRBV7-2	TRBJ2-3	CASTALTDTQYF
TRBV4-2	TRBJ2-3	CASSQGSGGPLDTQYF
TRBV19	TRBJ2-3	CASKAGEKTTKSQYF
TRBV2	TRBJ1-1	CASSERGRTEAFF
TRBV19	TRBJ2-6	CASRIAPEGSGANVLTF
TRBV6-5	TRBJ2-7	CASTTTGGEQYF
TRBV4-1	TRBJ2-5	CASSQGQGNIQETQYF
TRBV7-3	TRBJ2-1	CASSRRRAGASYNEQFF
TRBV28	TRBJ2-1	CASSSTPDRSNEQFF
TRBV6-5	TRBJ2-3	CASSTTGGIDTQYF
TRBV7-2	TRBJ2-1	CASSLSYRPPKQFF
TRBV7-2	TRBJ2-7	CASSFAGTYEQYF
TRBV9	TRBJ1-1	CASSANPTGVATMNTEAFF
TRBV6-6	TRBJ1-4	CASSYDRRLFF